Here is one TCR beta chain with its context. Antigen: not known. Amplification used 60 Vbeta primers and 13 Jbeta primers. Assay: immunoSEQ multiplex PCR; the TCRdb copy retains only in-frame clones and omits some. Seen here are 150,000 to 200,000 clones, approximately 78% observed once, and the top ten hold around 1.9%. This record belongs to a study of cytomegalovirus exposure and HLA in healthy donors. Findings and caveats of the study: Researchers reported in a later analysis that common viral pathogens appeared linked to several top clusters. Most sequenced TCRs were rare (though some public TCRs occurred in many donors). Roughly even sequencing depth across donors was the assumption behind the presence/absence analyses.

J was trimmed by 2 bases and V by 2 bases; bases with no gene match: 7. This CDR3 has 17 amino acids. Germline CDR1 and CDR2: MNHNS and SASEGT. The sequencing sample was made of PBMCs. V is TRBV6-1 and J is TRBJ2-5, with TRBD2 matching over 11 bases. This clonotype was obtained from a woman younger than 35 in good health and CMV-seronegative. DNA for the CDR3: TGTGCCAGCAGTGAATATCTAGCGGGAGGTGGGCAAGAGACCCAGTACTTC. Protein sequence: CASSEYLAGGGQETQYF.